The clone carrying this T cell receptor beta chain was recorded many times. Its antigen is not identified. A single record per CDR3 protein comes from TCRdb applying MiXCR to the 5' RACE reads. Of approximately 670,000 distinct CDR3 sequences listed, less than 7% are singletons. These data belong to a study of identical twins. CDR1 LNHNV and CDR2 YYDKDF come from the germline V gene (reference sequence). Trimming shortened V by 7 bases and J by 12 bases, and 19 bases separated the two germline ends. The CDR3 totals 13 residues. Overall study findings and caveats: Within cord blood, abundant beta clonotypes carried fewer insertions, but memory repertoires showed no such trend. It was possible that invariant MAIT and iNKT cells partly confounded the zero-insertion analyses.

Material: naive T cells sorted from blood. The V gene is TRBV15, the J gene TRBJ2-1; a possible D gene is TRBD1 (5 bases). This TCR came from a man between 18 and 35 years old in good health. The chain's CDR3 is CATTPDKLGVQFF. The DNA of the CDR3 is TGTGCCACCACCCCGGACAAATTAGGCGTGCAGTTCTTC.